This TCR beta chain emerged from a study of monozygotic twins with inflammatory bowel disease. Per germline, CDR1 SGDLS and CDR2 YYNGEE. The CDR3 is 15 residues long. From its re-call of the 5' RACE reads, TCRdb lists each CDR3 protein once, without DNA. The sample totals roughly 300,000 distinct CDR3 sequences. Sequencing was done on a sample of blood. The TCR was taken from a human donor with ulcerative colitis or Crohn's disease, or a healthy co-twin of an affected twin (not recorded which). This chain joins TRBV9 and TRBJ2-3; TCRdb gives TRBD2 as the D gene, but with no DNA this cannot be confirmed. The CDR3 protein is CASSATSLLSDTQYF.